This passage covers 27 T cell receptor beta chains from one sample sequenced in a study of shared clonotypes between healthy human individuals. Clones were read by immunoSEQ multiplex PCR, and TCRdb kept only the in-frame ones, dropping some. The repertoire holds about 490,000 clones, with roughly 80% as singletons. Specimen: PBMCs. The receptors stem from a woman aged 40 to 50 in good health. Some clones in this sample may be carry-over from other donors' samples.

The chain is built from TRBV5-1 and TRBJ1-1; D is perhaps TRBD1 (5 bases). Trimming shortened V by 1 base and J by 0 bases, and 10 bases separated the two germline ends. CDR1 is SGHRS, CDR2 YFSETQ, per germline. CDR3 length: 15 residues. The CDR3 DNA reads TGCGCCAGCAGCTTGACAGGAATTATGAACACTGAAGCTTTCTTT. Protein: CASSLTGIMNTEAFF.

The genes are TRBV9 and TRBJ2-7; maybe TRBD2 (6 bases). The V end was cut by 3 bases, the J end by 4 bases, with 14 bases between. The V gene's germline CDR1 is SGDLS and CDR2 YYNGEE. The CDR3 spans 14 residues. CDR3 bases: TGTGCCAGCAGCGGCGGTCTAGCGACTTACGAGCAGTACTTC. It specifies CASSGGLATYEQYF.

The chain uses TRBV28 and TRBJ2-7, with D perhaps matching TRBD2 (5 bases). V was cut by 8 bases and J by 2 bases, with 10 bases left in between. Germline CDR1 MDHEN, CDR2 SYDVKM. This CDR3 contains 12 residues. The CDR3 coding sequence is TGTGCCAGCCGCGGGTTCCCCTACGAGCAGTACTTC. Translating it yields CASRGFPYEQYF.

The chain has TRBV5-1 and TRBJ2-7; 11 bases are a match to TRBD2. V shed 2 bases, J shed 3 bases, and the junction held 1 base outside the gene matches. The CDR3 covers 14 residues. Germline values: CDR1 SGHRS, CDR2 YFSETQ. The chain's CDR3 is CASSFGTSGYEQYF. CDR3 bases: TGCGCCAGCAGCTTTGGGACTAGCGGCTACGAGCAGTACTTC.

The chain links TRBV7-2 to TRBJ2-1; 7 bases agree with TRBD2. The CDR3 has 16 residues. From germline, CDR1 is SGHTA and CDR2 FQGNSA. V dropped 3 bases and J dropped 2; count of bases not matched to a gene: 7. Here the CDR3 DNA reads TGTGCCAGCAGCTTGGGTAATAGCGGGCCCTACAATGAGCAGTTCTTC. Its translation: CASSLGNSGPYNEQFF.

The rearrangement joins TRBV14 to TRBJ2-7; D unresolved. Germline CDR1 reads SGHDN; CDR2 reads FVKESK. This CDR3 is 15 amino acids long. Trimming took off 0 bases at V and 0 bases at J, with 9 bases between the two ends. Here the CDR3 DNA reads TGTGCCAGCAGCCAAGATTTCGTGAGCTCCTACGAGCAGTACTTC. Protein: CASSQDFVSSYEQYF. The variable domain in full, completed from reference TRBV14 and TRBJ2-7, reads EAGVTQFPSHSVIEKGQTVTLRCDPISGHDNLYWYRRVMGKEIKFLLHFVKESKQDESGMPNNRFLAERTGGTYSTLKVQPAELEDSGVYFCASSQDFVSSYEQYFGPGTRLTVT.

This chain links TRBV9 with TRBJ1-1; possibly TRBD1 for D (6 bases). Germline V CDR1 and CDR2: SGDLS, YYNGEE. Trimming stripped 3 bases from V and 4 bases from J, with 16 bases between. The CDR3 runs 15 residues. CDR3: CASSGDRPGATEAFF. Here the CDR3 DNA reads TGTGCCAGCAGCGGCGACAGGCCTGGAGCCACTGAAGCTTTCTTT.

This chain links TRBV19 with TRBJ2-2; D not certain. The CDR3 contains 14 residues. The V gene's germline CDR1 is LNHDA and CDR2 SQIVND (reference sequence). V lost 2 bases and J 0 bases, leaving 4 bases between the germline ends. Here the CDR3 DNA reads TGTGCCAGTAGTATACCCACGAACACCGGGGAGCTGTTTTTT. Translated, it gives CASSIPTNTGELFF.

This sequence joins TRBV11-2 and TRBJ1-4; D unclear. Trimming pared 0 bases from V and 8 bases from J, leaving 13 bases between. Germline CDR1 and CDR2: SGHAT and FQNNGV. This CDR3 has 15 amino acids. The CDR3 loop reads CASSLDLAGSEKLFF. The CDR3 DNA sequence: TGTGCCAGCAGCTTAGATCTAGCGGGAAGCGAAAAACTGTTTTTT.

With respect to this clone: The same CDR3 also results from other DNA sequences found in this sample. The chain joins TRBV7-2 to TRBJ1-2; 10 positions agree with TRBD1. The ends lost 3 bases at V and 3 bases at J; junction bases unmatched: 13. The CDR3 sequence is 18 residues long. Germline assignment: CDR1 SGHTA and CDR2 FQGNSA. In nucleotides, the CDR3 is TGTGCCAGCAGCTTTACCGGGACAGGGGTGGGATTGGACTATGGCTACACCTTC. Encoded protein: CASSFTGTGVGLDYGYTF.

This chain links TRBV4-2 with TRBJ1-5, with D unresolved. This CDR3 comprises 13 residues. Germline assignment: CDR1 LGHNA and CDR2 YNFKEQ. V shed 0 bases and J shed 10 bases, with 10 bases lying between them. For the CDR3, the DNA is TGTGCCAGCAGCCAAGAACGGTTCTTCCCCCAGCATTTT. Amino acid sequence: CASSQERFFPQHF.

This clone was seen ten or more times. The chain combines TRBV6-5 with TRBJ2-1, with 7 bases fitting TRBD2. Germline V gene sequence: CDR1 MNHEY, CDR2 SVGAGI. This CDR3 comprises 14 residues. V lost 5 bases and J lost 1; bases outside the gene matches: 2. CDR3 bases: TGTGCCAGCAGTCTGCGGGAGTCCTACAATGAGCAGTTCTTC. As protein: CASSLRESYNEQFF.

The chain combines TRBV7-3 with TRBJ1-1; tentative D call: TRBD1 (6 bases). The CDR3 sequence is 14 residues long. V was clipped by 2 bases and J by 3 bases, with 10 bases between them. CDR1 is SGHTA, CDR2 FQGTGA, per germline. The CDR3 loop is CASSLSGTHTEAFF. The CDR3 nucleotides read TGTGCCAGCAGCTTATCAGGGACACACACTGAAGCTTTCTTT.

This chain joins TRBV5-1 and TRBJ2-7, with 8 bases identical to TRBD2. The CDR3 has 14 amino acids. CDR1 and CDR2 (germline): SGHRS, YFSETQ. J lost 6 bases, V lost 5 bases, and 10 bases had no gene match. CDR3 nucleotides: TGCGCCAGCAGGAAGCGGGAGTGGGTTGGCGAGCAGTACTTC. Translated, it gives CASRKREWVGEQYF.

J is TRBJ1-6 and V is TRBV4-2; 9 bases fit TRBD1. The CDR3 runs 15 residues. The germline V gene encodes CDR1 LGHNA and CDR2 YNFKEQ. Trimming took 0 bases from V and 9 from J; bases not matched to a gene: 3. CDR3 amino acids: CASSQDRGQGSPLHF. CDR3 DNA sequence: TGTGCCAGCAGCCAAGATAGGGGACAGGGTTCACCCCTCCACTTT.

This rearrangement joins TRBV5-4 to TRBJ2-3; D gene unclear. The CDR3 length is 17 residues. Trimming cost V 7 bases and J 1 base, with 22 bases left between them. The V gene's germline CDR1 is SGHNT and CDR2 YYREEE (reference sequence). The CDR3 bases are TGTGCCAGCTCCGCTGATGGTGGAAGCCCAGGCACAGATACGCAGTATTTT. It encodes CASSADGGSPGTDTQYF.

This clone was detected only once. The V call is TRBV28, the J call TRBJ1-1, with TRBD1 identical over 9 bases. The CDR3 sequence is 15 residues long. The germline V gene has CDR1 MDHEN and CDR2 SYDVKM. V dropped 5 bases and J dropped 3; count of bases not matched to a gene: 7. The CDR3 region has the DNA TGTGCCAGCAGTCCCGGGACAGGGTTGGACACTGAAGCTTTCTTT. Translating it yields CASSPGTGLDTEAFF.

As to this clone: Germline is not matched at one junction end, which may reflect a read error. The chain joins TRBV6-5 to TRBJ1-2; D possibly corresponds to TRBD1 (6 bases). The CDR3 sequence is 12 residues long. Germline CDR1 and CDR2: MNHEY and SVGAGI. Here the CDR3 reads CASRSRGSGAAF. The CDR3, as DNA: TGTGCCAGCAGGTCAAGGGGGTCGGGGGCCGCCTTC.

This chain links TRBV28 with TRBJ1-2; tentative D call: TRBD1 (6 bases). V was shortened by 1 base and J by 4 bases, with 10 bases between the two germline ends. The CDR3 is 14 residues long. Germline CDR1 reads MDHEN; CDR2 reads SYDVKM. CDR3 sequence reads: CASSLSGGLYGYTF. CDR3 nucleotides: TGTGCCAGCAGTTTATCCGGGGGGCTCTATGGCTACACCTTC.

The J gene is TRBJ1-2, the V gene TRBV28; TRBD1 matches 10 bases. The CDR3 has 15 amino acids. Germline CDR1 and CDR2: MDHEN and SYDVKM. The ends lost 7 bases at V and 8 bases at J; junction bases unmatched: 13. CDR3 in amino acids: CASTWAGQGVNGYTF. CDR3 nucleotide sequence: TGTGCCAGCACCTGGGCCGGACAGGGGGTTAACGGCTACACCTTC.

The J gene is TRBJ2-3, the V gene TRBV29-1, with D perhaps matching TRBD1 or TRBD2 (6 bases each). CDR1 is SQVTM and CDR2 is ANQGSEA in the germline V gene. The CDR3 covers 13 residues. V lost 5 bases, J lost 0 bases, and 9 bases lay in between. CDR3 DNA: TGCAGCGTTCGGAGGGGGAGCACAGATACGCAGTATTTT. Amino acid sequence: CSVRRGSTDTQYF.

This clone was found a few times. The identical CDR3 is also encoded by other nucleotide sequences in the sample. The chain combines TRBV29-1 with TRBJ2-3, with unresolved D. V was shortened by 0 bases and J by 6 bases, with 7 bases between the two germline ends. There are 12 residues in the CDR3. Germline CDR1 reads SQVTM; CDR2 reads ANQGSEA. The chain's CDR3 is CSVEDLPDTQYF. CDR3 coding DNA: TGCAGCGTTGAAGATCTTCCGGATACGCAGTATTTT.

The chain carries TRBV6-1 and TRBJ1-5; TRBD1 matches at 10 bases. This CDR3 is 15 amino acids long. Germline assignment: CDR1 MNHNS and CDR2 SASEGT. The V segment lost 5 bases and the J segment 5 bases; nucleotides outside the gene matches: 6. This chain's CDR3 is CASSPWTGGHQPQHF. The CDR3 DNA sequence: TGTGCCAGCAGTCCTTGGACAGGGGGTCATCAGCCCCAGCATTTT.

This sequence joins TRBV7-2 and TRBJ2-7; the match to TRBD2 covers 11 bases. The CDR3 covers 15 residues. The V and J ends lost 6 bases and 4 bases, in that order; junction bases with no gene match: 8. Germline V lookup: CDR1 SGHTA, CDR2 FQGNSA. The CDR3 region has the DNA TGTGCCAGCAGTCTCACTAGCGGGAGCGGGTACGAGCAGTACTTC. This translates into CASSLTSGSGYEQYF.

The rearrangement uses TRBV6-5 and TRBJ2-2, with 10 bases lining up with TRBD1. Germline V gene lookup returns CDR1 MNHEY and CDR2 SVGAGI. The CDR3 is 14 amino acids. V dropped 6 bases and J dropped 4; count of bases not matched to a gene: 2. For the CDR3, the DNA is TGTGCCAGCAGGGGGACAGGGGTCACCGGGGAGCTGTTTTTT. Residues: CASRGTGVTGELFF.

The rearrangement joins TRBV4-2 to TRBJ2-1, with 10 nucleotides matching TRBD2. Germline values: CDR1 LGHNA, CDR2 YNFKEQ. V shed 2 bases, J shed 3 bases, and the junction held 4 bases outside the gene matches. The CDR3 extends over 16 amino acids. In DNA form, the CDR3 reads TGTGCCAGCAGCCAACGGACTAGCGGAAACTACAATGAGCAGTTCTTC. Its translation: CASSQRTSGNYNEQFF.

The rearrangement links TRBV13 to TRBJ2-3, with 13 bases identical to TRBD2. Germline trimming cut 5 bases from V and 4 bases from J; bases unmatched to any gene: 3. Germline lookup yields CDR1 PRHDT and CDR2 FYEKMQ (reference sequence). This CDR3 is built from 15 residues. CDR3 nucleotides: TGTGCCAGCAGCCCTGGGACTAGCGGGGCAGATACGCAGTATTTT. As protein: CASSPGTSGADTQYF.